The clone carrying this T cell receptor beta chain came up a few times. The antigen is not known. The data were taken from a study of T cell repertoires in cytomegalovirus infection. The CDR3 length is 14 residues. CDR1 and CDR2 from the germline V gene are LGHNA and YSLEER. V lost 1 base, J lost 1 base, and 7 bases lay in between. Each CDR3 protein is one row after TCRdb ran MiXCR on the reads. The profile shows about 770,000 distinct CDR3 sequences, just under 30% of them singletons. This sample comprised cultured CD8+ T cells from PBMCs, obtained from culture after CMV antigen stimulation. The TCR comes from a human donor in good health (CMV status not recorded). Some clones in this sample may be carry-over from other donors' samples. This sequence joins TRBV4-3 and TRBJ1-2; tentatively, D is TRBD1 (5 bases). The CDR3 loop reads CASSQGGINYGYTF. CDR3 nucleotide sequence: TGCGCCAGCAGCCAAGGGGGGATTAACTATGGCTACACCTTC.